Listed here are 19 T cell receptor beta chains from one sample, sequenced in a study of blood T cells in healthy people across ages. For the second PCR, which ran for about 6 to 11 cycles, a sample-barcoded 5' primer and a J-beta primer mix were used. TCRdb used MiXCR to reprocess the 5' RACE reads, holding one entry per CDR3 protein. The profile shows 710,000 or so distinct CDR3 sequences, approximately 31% of them singletons. Sequences were obtained from blood. The origin of the receptors is a woman over 75 in good health.

This clonotype was detected many times. The V call is TRBV6-5, the J call TRBJ2-1, with 9 bases fitting TRBD1. Looked up from germline, CDR1 is MNHEY and CDR2 is SVGAGI. With 2 bases clipped from V and 13 bases from J, the junction kept 6 bases outside the gene matches. CDR3 length: 13 residues. The CDR3 region is CASSYDRGVGQFF. The CDR3 DNA reads as TGTGCCAGCAGTTACGACAGGGGGGTGGGTCAGTTCTTC.

Note on this clonotype: Being one base from a much bigger clone, this may be a read error. This chain links TRBV20-1 with TRBJ2-1; the match to TRBD2 covers 10 bases. The last part of the DNA fits TRBJ2-7 better; the J call may be wrong. Germline assignment: CDR1 DFQATT and CDR2 SNEGSKA (reference sequence). The CDR3 contains 15 residues. The CDR3 spells CSASKRGGLYNEQYF. CDR3 nucleotides: TGCAGTGCTAGTAAGCGGGGGGGCCTCTACAATGAGCAGTACTTC.

This clonotype was detected many times. The J gene is TRBJ2-6, the V gene TRBV7-2, with 9 bases identical to TRBD1. CDR3 length equals 18 residues. V shed 3 bases and J 4 bases; nucleotides not matched to a gene: 10. From germline, CDR1 is SGHTA and CDR2 FQGNSA. CDR3 sequence reads: CASSFRTGDPPGANVLTF. The DNA of the CDR3 is TGTGCCAGCAGCTTCCGGACAGGGGACCCCCCCGGGGCCAACGTCCTGACTTTC.

This clonotype has only a few counts. This chain joins TRBV29-1 and TRBJ2-5; no clear D gene. CDR1 is SQVTM, CDR2 ANQGSEA, per germline. This CDR3 has 12 amino acids. Trimming took 3 bases from V and 3 from J, leaving 8 bases between them. CDR3 DNA sequence: TGCAGCGTTGATAACGTGGAAGAGACCCAGTACTTC. It translates to CSVDNVEETQYF.

This clonotype was found many times. The V call is TRBV14, the J call TRBJ2-5; D gene unclear. This CDR3 is 12 amino acids long. The germline V gene has CDR1 SGHDN and CDR2 FVKESK. V was pared by 0 bases and J by 11 bases, with 10 bases between. The DNA of the CDR3 is TGTGCCAGCAGCCAAGATCGGCTTGTACAGTACTTC. It is translated as CASSQDRLVQYF.

The V and J genes are TRBV4-3 and TRBJ1-5; no clear D. The CDR3 is 13 residues long. The germline V gene encodes CDR1 LGHNA and CDR2 YSLEER. V was trimmed by 4 bases and J by 7 bases, leaving 11 bases between them. The DNA of the CDR3 is TGCGCCAGCAGCCCGGAACTTTTCCAGCCCCAGCATTTT. Translation: CASSPELFQPQHF.

CDR3 region: CATSKGGPGETQYF. The CDR3 bases are TGTGCCACCAGCAAAGGGGGCCCTGGAGAGACCCAGTACTTC. The chain has TRBV24-1 and TRBJ2-5, with TRBD1 matching 7 bases. V dropped 7 bases and J dropped 4; count of bases not matched to a gene: 8. This CDR3 is 14 amino acids long. Germline lookup yields CDR1 KGHDR and CDR2 SFDVKD.

Details on this clonotype: This could be a read error, since a much larger clone is one nucleotide away. This likely comes from a read error, as the CDR3 has no conserved phenylalanine or tryptophan at its end. The DNA is left out, because the CDR3 cannot be placed on it with certainty; the CDR3 is given as TCRdb lists it. The CDR3 region is CSALRGQPDYGYTC. V gene TRBV20-1 combines with J gene TRBJ1-2; TRBD1 was called by the table and not checked on the DNA. Per germline, CDR1 DFQATT and CDR2 SNEGSKA (reference sequence). The CDR3 is 14 residues long, ends included.

There are many counts of this clonotype. V gene TRBV5-1 combines with J gene TRBJ1-6; a possible D gene is TRBD1 (5 bases). This CDR3 comprises 15 residues. V was trimmed by 0 bases and J by 10 bases, leaving 14 bases between them. Germline CDR1 reads SGHRS; CDR2 reads YFSETQ. For the CDR3, the DNA is TGCGCCAGCAGCTTGGCCGAGGGACTTGGATCACCCCTCCACTTT. It translates to CASSLAEGLGSPLHF.

A note on this clonotype: A much more abundant neighbour one base away suggests this may be a read error. As the CDR3 is not closed by the conserved phenylalanine or tryptophan, this likely results from a read error. The rearrangement joins TRBV27 to TRBJ1-6; D is undetermined. The CDR3 runs 15 residues. Germline V gene data show CDR1 as MNHEY and CDR2 as SMNVEV (reference sequence). The V gene lost 3 bases and the J gene lost 5 bases, with 11 bases spanning the gap. The CDR3 loop reads CASSLEGIDNSPLHC. CDR3 DNA: TGTGCCAGCAGTTTGGAAGGGATAGATAATTCACCCCTCCACTGT.

This clonotype was seen only a few times. The chain uses TRBV12-3 or TRBV12-4 and TRBJ2-2; D is perhaps TRBD1 (6 bases). CDR3 length equals 14 residues. The germline V and J ends were trimmed by 7 bases and 6 bases, with 15 bases remaining between them. The CDR3 spells CASITSGVAGELFF. The CDR3, as DNA: TGTGCCAGCATTACCTCAGGGGTGGCCGGGGAGCTGTTTTTT.

In this sample, this clonotype turned up a few times. The V and J genes are TRBV4-1 and TRBJ1-5; D is ambiguous. The CDR3 covers 15 residues. Trimming removed 2 bases at V and 4 bases at J, with 12 bases between. Germline assignment: CDR1 MGHRA and CDR2 YSYEKL. The DNA of the CDR3 is TGCGCCAGCAGCCAATCCGGACCGGGAAATCAGCCCCAGCATTTT. Translated, it gives CASSQSGPGNQPQHF.

In its sample, this clonotype was seen many times. The chain employs TRBV5-1 and TRBJ2-1; 7 bases agree with TRBD1. The CDR3 runs 15 residues. The germline gives CDR1 SGHRS, CDR2 YFSETQ. With 2 bases clipped from V and 2 bases from J, the junction kept 4 bases outside the gene matches. The CDR3 DNA is TGCGCCAGCAGCTTAAGACAGGGTACCTACAATGAGCAGTTCTTC. Encoded protein: CASSLRQGTYNEQFF.

The genes are TRBV2 and TRBJ2-1; 8 bases fit TRBD1. Germline CDR1 SNHLY, CDR2 FYNNEI. The CDR3 contains 15 residues. J was trimmed by 0 bases and V by 9 bases; bases with no gene match: 7. CDR3 in DNA: TGTGCCAGTAGTATGGGACAGGTCTCCTACAATGAGCAGTTCTTC. Amino acids: CASSMGQVSYNEQFF.

The rearrangement uses TRBV2 and TRBJ1-1, with 11 nucleotides matching TRBD1. CDR1 is SNHLY and CDR2 is FYNNEI in the germline V gene. The CDR3 is 16 amino acids. The ends lost 4 bases at V and 5 bases at J; junction bases unmatched: 9. CDR3 sequence reads: CASSVDRGRRGTEAFF. The CDR3 nucleotides are TGTGCCAGCAGTGTGGACAGGGGGCGGAGAGGGACTGAAGCTTTCTTT.

The chain uses TRBV7-9 and TRBJ1-1; tentative D call: TRBD1 (5 bases). The CDR3 totals 13 residues. V lost 7 bases and J 10 bases, leaving 19 bases between the germline ends. CDR1 and CDR2 (germline): SEHNR, FQNEAQ (reference sequence). CDR3 DNA sequence: TGTGCCAGCACCGCCTTCGGGGGGGAGTCAGCTTTCTTT. Residues: CASTAFGGESAFF.

Details on this clonotype: This may arise from a read error, as a much more abundant clone is one base away. The chain recombines TRBV5-1 with TRBJ2-5, with 8 bases identical to TRBD1. The germline V gene encodes CDR1 SGHRS and CDR2 YFSETQ. This CDR3 contains 15 residues. The junction had 2 bases not matched to a gene; V was cut back by 0 bases and J by 1 base. The CDR3: CASSLETGAQETQYF. The CDR3 DNA follows: TGCGCCAGCAGCTTGGAGACAGGGGCCCAAGAGACCCAGTACTTC.

Of note for this clonotype: One junction end does not reproduce the germline sequence, and a read error may be involved. The chain has TRBV5-8 and TRBJ1-4; tentative D call: TRBD1 (6 bases). CDR1 is SGHTS, CDR2 YDEGEE, per germline. The CDR3 totals 16 residues. DNA of the CDR3: TGTGCCAGCAGCGCCTTTCGTGGGGGCGCGAAAGAAAAACGGTTTTTT. Protein: CASSAFRGGAKEKRFF. Variable domain in full (rest from reference TRBV5-8 and TRBJ1-4): EAGVTQSPTHLIKTRGQQATLRCSPISGHTSVYWYQQALGLGLQFLLWYDEGEERNRGNFPPRFSGRQFPNYSSELNVNALELEDSALYLCASSAFRGGAKEKRFFGSGTQLSVL.

J is TRBJ1-5 and V is TRBV4-3, with D unresolved. Germline-derived CDR1 and CDR2 are LGHNA and YSLEER. Trimming took off 0 bases at V and 7 bases at J, with 7 bases between the two ends. The CDR3 length is 13 residues. The CDR3 loop reads CASSQDIQQPQHF. The CDR3 DNA follows: TGCGCCAGCAGCCAAGACATCCAACAGCCCCAGCATTTT.